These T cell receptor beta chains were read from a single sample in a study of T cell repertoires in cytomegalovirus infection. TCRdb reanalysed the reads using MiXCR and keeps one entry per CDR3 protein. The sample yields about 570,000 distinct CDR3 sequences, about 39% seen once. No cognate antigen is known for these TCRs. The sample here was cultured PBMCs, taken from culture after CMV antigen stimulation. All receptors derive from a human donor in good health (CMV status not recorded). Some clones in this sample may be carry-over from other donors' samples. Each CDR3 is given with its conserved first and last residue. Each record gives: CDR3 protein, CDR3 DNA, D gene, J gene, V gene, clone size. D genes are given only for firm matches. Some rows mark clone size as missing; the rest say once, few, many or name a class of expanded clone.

cdr3_aa: CSVETSLYEQYF; cdr3_nt: TGCAGCGTTGAGACTAGCCTCTACGAGCAGTACTTC; d_call: TRBD2; j_call: TRBJ2-7; v_call: TRBV29-1; clone_size: -
cdr3_aa: CASSYSNNYGYTF; cdr3_nt: TGTGCCAGCAGTTACAGTAATAACTATGGCTACACCTTC; d_call: -; j_call: TRBJ1-2; v_call: TRBV6-5; clone_size: -
cdr3_aa: CATSRGSGLIPDTQYF; cdr3_nt: TGTGCCACCAGCAGGGGCTCAGGACTCATCCCAGATACGCAGTATTTT; d_call: -; j_call: TRBJ2-3; v_call: TRBV15; clone_size: -
cdr3_aa: CATSQIPAATNEKLFF; cdr3_nt: TGTGCCACCAGTCAGATTCCGGCTGCAACTAATGAAAAACTGTTTTTT; d_call: -; j_call: TRBJ1-4; v_call: TRBV24-1; clone_size: -
cdr3_aa: CASSPYDLRDTRDQPQHF; cdr3_nt: TGTGCCAGCAGTCCCTACGACCTTCGGGACACCAGAGATCAGCCCCAGCATTTT; d_call: -; j_call: TRBJ1-5; v_call: TRBV28; clone_size: -
cdr3_aa: CARGDSSYEQYF; cdr3_nt: TGTGCCAGGGGGGACAGTTCCTACGAGCAGTACTTC; d_call: TRBD1; j_call: TRBJ2-7; v_call: TRBV2; clone_size: few
cdr3_aa: CSTTPGAFRETQYF; cdr3_nt: TGCAGCACGACCCCCGGGGCATTTCGGGAGACCCAGTACTTC; d_call: -; j_call: TRBJ2-5; v_call: TRBV29-1; clone_size: -
cdr3_aa: CASSYSGQEAFF; cdr3_nt: TGTGCCAGCAGTTACTCAGGACAAGAAGCTTTCTTT; d_call: -; j_call: TRBJ1-1; v_call: TRBV6-2/TRBV6-3; clone_size: -
cdr3_aa: CAISPRPNDEQFF; cdr3_nt: TGTGCCATCAGCCCCAGACCGAACGATGAGCAGTTCTTC; d_call: -; j_call: TRBJ2-1; v_call: TRBV10-3; clone_size: -
cdr3_aa: CASSHRKQQLETQYF; cdr3_nt: TGTGCCAGTAGTCACAGGAAACAGCAATTAGAAACGCAGTATTTT; d_call: -; j_call: TRBJ2-3; v_call: TRBV19; clone_size: -
cdr3_aa: CASSPWGQGATNEKLFF; cdr3_nt: TGCGCCAGCAGCCCTTGGGGACAGGGGGCGACTAATGAAAAACTGTTTTTT; d_call: TRBD1; j_call: TRBJ1-4; v_call: TRBV4-3; clone_size: -
cdr3_aa: CSVDLGYNEQFF; cdr3_nt: TGCAGCGTTGACCTAGGGTACAATGAGCAGTTCTTC; d_call: -; j_call: TRBJ2-1; v_call: TRBV29-1; clone_size: -
cdr3_aa: CASIWGTGRTGELFF; cdr3_nt: TGTGCCAGCATCTGGGGGACAGGGCGTACCGGGGAGCTGTTTTTT; d_call: TRBD1; j_call: TRBJ2-2; v_call: TRBV28; clone_size: -
cdr3_aa: CASSWRGPEQYF; cdr3_nt: TGTGCCAGCAGCTGGAGGGGGCCAGAGCAGTACTTC; d_call: -; j_call: TRBJ2-7; v_call: TRBV11-2; clone_size: -
cdr3_aa: CASSLGGPSGMSYEQYF; cdr3_nt: TGTGCCAGCAGCTTAGGGGGCCCTAGCGGGATGTCCTACGAGCAGTACTTC; d_call: TRBD2; j_call: TRBJ2-7; v_call: TRBV7-8; clone_size: -
cdr3_aa: CATSRGGTDTQYF; cdr3_nt: TGTGCCACCAGCAGGGGAGGCACAGATACGCAGTATTTT; d_call: -; j_call: TRBJ2-3; v_call: TRBV15; clone_size: -
cdr3_aa: CATKGQYTDTQYF; cdr3_nt: TGTGCCACCAAGGGACAGTACACAGATACGCAGTATTTT; d_call: TRBD1; j_call: TRBJ2-3; v_call: TRBV25-1; clone_size: -
cdr3_aa: CASSIRQGQGIYNEQFF; cdr3_nt: TGTGCCAGCAGCATTCGACAGGGTCAGGGGATATACAATGAGCAGTTCTTC; d_call: TRBD1; j_call: TRBJ2-1; v_call: TRBV7-8; clone_size: few
cdr3_aa: CASSQDNHRKYF; cdr3_nt: TGTGCCAGCAGCCAAGATAACCACCGGAAGTACTTC; d_call: -; j_call: TRBJ2-4; v_call: TRBV4-2; clone_size: few
cdr3_aa: CASSRQPGPDTQYF; cdr3_nt: TGCGCCAGCAGCCGACAACCGGGCCCAGATACGCAGTATTTT; d_call: -; j_call: TRBJ2-3; v_call: TRBV4-1; clone_size: -
cdr3_aa: CASSQGLRETQYF; cdr3_nt: TGTGCCAGCAGCCAAGGACTCAGGGAGACCCAGTACTTC; d_call: -; j_call: TRBJ2-5; v_call: TRBV14; clone_size: -
cdr3_aa: CASSSGGGLAWEQFF; cdr3_nt: TGTGCCAGCAGCTCGGGGGGGGGCCTAGCGTGGGAGCAGTTCTTC; d_call: TRBD2; j_call: TRBJ2-1; v_call: TRBV7-9; clone_size: few
cdr3_aa: CASSLVSGGPNEQYF; cdr3_nt: TGTGCCAGCAGCTTAGTATCAGGGGGACCCAACGAGCAGTACTTC; d_call: TRBD1; j_call: TRBJ2-7; v_call: TRBV7-2; clone_size: many
cdr3_aa: CASSLEGRENGELFF; cdr3_nt: TGCGCCAGCAGCTTGGAGGGACGGGAGAACGGGGAGCTGTTTTTT; d_call: -; j_call: TRBJ2-2; v_call: TRBV5-1; clone_size: -
cdr3_aa: CASRAGQVNTEAFF; cdr3_nt: TGTGCCAGCAGGGCGGGACAGGTGAACACTGAAGCTTTCTTT; d_call: TRBD1; j_call: TRBJ1-1; v_call: TRBV6-6; clone_size: -
cdr3_aa: CASSPASDSYNEQFF; cdr3_nt: TGTGCCAGCAGCCCTGCTAGCGACTCCTACAATGAGCAGTTCTTC; d_call: -; j_call: TRBJ2-1; v_call: TRBV7-2; clone_size: many
cdr3_aa: CASSPRRHYSPLHF; cdr3_nt: TGTGCCAGCAGCCCCCGGCGACATTACTCACCCCTCCACTTT; d_call: -; j_call: TRBJ1-6; v_call: TRBV5-6; clone_size: -
cdr3_aa: CASSSETAGNTIYF; cdr3_nt: TGTGCCAGCAGTTCTGAGACGGCGGGAAACACCATATATTTT; d_call: -; j_call: TRBJ1-3; v_call: TRBV12-3/TRBV12-4; clone_size: -
cdr3_aa: CASSRPPGGISGTEQYF; cdr3_nt: TGTGCCTCCAGTCGGCCGCCAGGGGGGATTAGCGGGACAGAGCAGTACTTC; d_call: -; j_call: TRBJ2-7; v_call: TRBV10-3; clone_size: -
cdr3_aa: CASSLSSNSNQPQHF; cdr3_nt: TGTGCCAGCAGCTTAAGCAGTAATAGCAATCAGCCCCAGCATTTT; d_call: -; j_call: TRBJ1-5; v_call: TRBV7-9; clone_size: -
cdr3_aa: CASSHSAGSEDTQYF; cdr3_nt: TGTGCCAGCAGCCACTCAGCAGGGAGTGAGGATACGCAGTATTTT; d_call: -; j_call: TRBJ2-3; v_call: TRBV14; clone_size: -
cdr3_aa: CSATTGRGETQYF; cdr3_nt: TGCAGTGCAACGACAGGCCGGGGAGAGACCCAGTACTTC; d_call: -; j_call: TRBJ2-5; v_call: TRBV20-1; clone_size: -
cdr3_aa: CASSRDMASTDTQYF; cdr3_nt: TGCGCCAGCAGCAGGGACATGGCTAGCACAGATACGCAGTATTTT; d_call: -; j_call: TRBJ2-3; v_call: TRBV5-1; clone_size: -
cdr3_aa: CASTPDRADTQYF; cdr3_nt: TGTGCCAGCACCCCGGACAGGGCAGATACGCAGTATTTT; d_call: TRBD1; j_call: TRBJ2-3; v_call: TRBV5-4; clone_size: -
cdr3_aa: CASSLDISEQFF; cdr3_nt: TGTGCCAGCAGCTTAGACATTAGTGAGCAGTTCTTC; d_call: -; j_call: TRBJ2-1; v_call: TRBV7-6; clone_size: few
cdr3_aa: CASSTPRGRMNTEAFF; cdr3_nt: TGTGCCAGCAGCACACCCAGGGGGCGCATGAACACTGAAGCTTTCTTT; d_call: TRBD1; j_call: TRBJ1-1; v_call: TRBV7-9; clone_size: few
cdr3_aa: CASGFSEGYTF; cdr3_nt: TGTGCCAGCGGATTCAGTGAGGGCTACACCTTC; d_call: -; j_call: TRBJ1-2; v_call: TRBV2; clone_size: -
cdr3_aa: CASSLVVIQTGKSYNEQFF; cdr3_nt: TGTGCCAGCAGCTTAGTCGTCATCCAAACGGGGAAATCCTACAATGAGCAGTTCTTC; d_call: -; j_call: TRBJ2-1; v_call: TRBV7-9; clone_size: -
cdr3_aa: CASSQEPGRAGVETQYF; cdr3_nt: TGCGCCAGCAGCCAAGAGCCGGGGAGGGCCGGGGTAGAGACCCAGTACTTC; d_call: TRBD2; j_call: TRBJ2-5; v_call: TRBV4-1; clone_size: -
cdr3_aa: CASSRAGEIGNEQFF; cdr3_nt: TGTGCCAGCAGCCGGGCAGGGGAGATAGGCAATGAGCAGTTCTTC; d_call: -; j_call: TRBJ2-1; v_call: TRBV6-8; clone_size: -
cdr3_aa: CASSQGSTGANYGYTF; cdr3_nt: TGCGCCAGCAGCCAAGGCTCGACAGGGGCTAACTATGGCTACACCTTC; d_call: TRBD1; j_call: TRBJ1-2; v_call: TRBV4-3; clone_size: -
cdr3_aa: CASSEIQGGETQYF; cdr3_nt: TGTGCCAGCAGTGAAATACAGGGCGGCGAGACCCAGTACTTC; d_call: -; j_call: TRBJ2-5; v_call: TRBV2; clone_size: -
cdr3_aa: CASSLVLSPLHF; cdr3_nt: TGTGCCAGCAGCTTGGTCCTTTCGCCCCTCCACTTT; d_call: -; j_call: TRBJ1-6; v_call: TRBV7-4; clone_size: few
cdr3_aa: CAISGGQGGPGDSPLHF; cdr3_nt: TGTGCCATCAGTGGGGGGCAGGGGGGGCCCGGTGATTCACCCCTCCACTTT; d_call: TRBD1; j_call: TRBJ1-6; v_call: TRBV10-3; clone_size: -
cdr3_aa: CASSLRVPTATNTEAFF; cdr3_nt: TGTGCCAGCAGTCTTAGGGTACCGACAGCGACTAACACTGAAGCTTTCTTT; d_call: -; j_call: TRBJ1-1; v_call: TRBV27; clone_size: once
cdr3_aa: CASSLVGDREAFF; cdr3_nt: TGTGCCAGCAGCTTAGTGGGGGACAGAGAAGCTTTCTTT; d_call: TRBD1; j_call: TRBJ1-1; v_call: TRBV7-2; clone_size: few
cdr3_aa: CSARTGSGMNTEAFF; cdr3_nt: TGCAGTGCTAGGACAGGGTCAGGAATGAACACTGAAGCTTTCTTT; d_call: TRBD1; j_call: TRBJ1-1; v_call: TRBV20-1; clone_size: -
cdr3_aa: CASSTRSGNTIYF; cdr3_nt: TGTGCCAGCAGCACTCGCTCTGGAAACACCATATATTTT; d_call: -; j_call: TRBJ1-3; v_call: TRBV7-6; clone_size: -
cdr3_aa: CASRDGGQETQYF; cdr3_nt: TGTGCCAGCAGGGACGGGGGGCAAGAGACCCAGTACTTC; d_call: TRBD2; j_call: TRBJ2-5; v_call: TRBV12-3/TRBV12-4; clone_size: -
cdr3_aa: CASSFPRASGILAKNIQYF; cdr3_nt: TGTGCCAGCAGCTTCCCCAGAGCTAGCGGGATATTAGCCAAAAACATTCAGTACTTC; d_call: TRBD2; j_call: TRBJ2-4; v_call: TRBV7-2; clone_size: -
cdr3_aa: CASIPGINYGYTF; cdr3_nt: TGTGCCAGCATCCCAGGGATCAACTATGGCTACACCTTC; d_call: -; j_call: TRBJ1-2; v_call: TRBV6-1; clone_size: -